Detailed here is one T cell receptor beta chain. The record originates from a study of OX40 agonist ivuxolimab in advanced cancers. The overall study: From about 20 to 80 years was the age range, with a mean of about 56 years, and over 70% were male.

Germline V gives CDR1 MNHEY, CDR2 SMNVEV (reference sequence). Trimming stripped 2 bases from V and 4 bases from J, with 6 bases between. The CDR3 loop spans 13 amino acids. The table came from immunoSEQ multiplex PCR; TCRdb's copy has only in-frame clones and leaves some out. Of tens of thousands of clones in the sample, around nine tenths were seen once. V is TRBV27 and J is TRBJ1-5; D is unresolved. The receptor was isolated from an adult with an advanced solid tumor such as melanoma, head and neck, liver or kidney cancer. The material sequenced was CD4+ or CD8+ T cells sorted from blood, taken in a trial of the OX40 agonist ivuxolimab. The CDR3, as DNA: TGTGCCAGCAGTTTAGCCCGGAATCAGCCCCAGCATTTT. The encoded protein is CASSLARNQPQHF.